Below, one T cell receptor beta chain is given with its context. Sequencing was performed with immunoSEQ multiplex PCR; in TCRdb, only in-frame clones are kept and a portion is missing. In the table there are under 300,000 clones, around 85% of which are singletons. The sample comes from a study of blood T cell repertoires in COVID-19. Study background: Donors in the United States, Italy and Spain gave samples during acute or convalescent COVID-19. Sample material is recorded as cDNA or gDNA derived from T cells, B-cell-depleted T cells, or PBMCs.

The CDR3 totals 16 residues. Trimming pared 4 bases from V and 8 bases from J, leaving 23 bases between. CDR1 and CDR2 from the germline V gene are MDHEN and SYDVKM. Specimen: peripheral blood. The V and J genes are TRBV28 and TRBJ1-1, with a tentative D call TRBD1 (6 bases). The receptor was isolated from a man aged 55 to 70 with acute or convalescent COVID-19. The CDR3: CASSSQGGRGWPEAFF. The CDR3 coding sequence is TGTGCCAGCAGTTCGCAAGGGGGGAGGGGATGGCCCGAAGCTTTCTTT.